These T cell receptor beta chains were read from a single sample in a study of cytomegalovirus exposure and HLA in healthy donors. The repertoire was sequenced with immunoSEQ multiplex PCR; TCRdb's copy has only in-frame clones and lacks some. The sample lists fewer than 250,000 clones, around 80% occurring once. Sequenced material: PBMCs. The receptors originated from a man aged 30 to 39 in good health and CMV-seronegative. The CDR3 runs from the conserved cysteine through the conserved F or W. The D gene is left open where the match is weak. Clone size is stated in some rows and not others, as once, few, many or a class when expanded.

J gene,D gene,V gene,clone size,CDR3 protein,CDR3 DNA
TRBJ2-3,-,TRBV27,-,CASRADTQYF,TGTGCCAGCCGGGCAGATACGCAGTATTTT
TRBJ1-1,TRBD1,TRBV5-1,-,CASSYAKVGQLNTEAFF,TGCGCCAGCAGCTACGCTAAAGTGGGACAGTTGAACACTGAAGCTTTCTTT
TRBJ1-2,-,TRBV18,-,CASSPRSGTVYGYTF,TGTGCCAGCTCACCACGATCGGGGACTGTTTATGGCTACACCTTC
TRBJ2-7,TRBD1,TRBV7-8,-,CASSSHGQGYEQYF,TGTGCCAGCAGCTCGCATGGACAGGGCTACGAGCAGTACTTC
TRBJ1-2,-,TRBV29-1,-,CSVGRVLSGYTF,TGCAGCGTTGGCAGGGTCCTCTCTGGCTACACCTTC
TRBJ2-3,TRBD2,TRBV4-1,-,CASSQDQPLAGARDTQYF,TGCGCCAGCAGCCAAGATCAGCCACTAGCGGGGGCGAGGGATACGCAGTATTTT
TRBJ1-1,-,TRBV5-8,few,CASSLGRTFF,TGTGCCAGCAGCTTGGGGAGGACTTTCTTT
TRBJ2-7,TRBD1,TRBV15,-,CATSSRRQGPSYEQYF,TGTGCCACCAGCAGCCGACGACAGGGGCCCTCCTACGAGCAGTACTTC
TRBJ1-1,TRBD1,TRBV28,-,CASSPGQGWYTEAFF,TGTGCCAGCAGTCCCGGACAGGGGTGGTACACTGAAGCTTTCTTT
TRBJ1-6,-,TRBV19,-,CASSIGGGMAYNSPLHF,TGTGCCAGTAGTATAGGAGGCGGGATGGCCTATAATTCACCCCTCCACTTT
TRBJ2-7,TRBD1,TRBV2,once,CASANRGQDQGEQYF,TGTGCCAGCGCCAACAGGGGCCAGGATCAGGGTGAGCAGTACTTC
TRBJ1-1,-,TRBV10-3,-,CAISEANTEAFF,TGTGCCATCAGTGAAGCGAACACTGAAGCTTTCTTT
TRBJ2-7,TRBD1,TRBV27,-,CASSQIQGVSSEQYF,TGTGCCAGCAGCCAGATACAGGGGGTGTCCTCCGAGCAGTACTTC
TRBJ2-3,TRBD1,TRBV2,-,CASRALTGVLTDTQYF,TGTGCCAGCAGGGCTTTGACAGGGGTCCTCACAGATACGCAGTATTTT
TRBJ1-6,-,TRBV21-1,-,CASSKGETGNINSPLHF,TGTGCCAGCAGCAAAGGGGAGACAGGGAACATTAATTCACCCCTCCACTTT